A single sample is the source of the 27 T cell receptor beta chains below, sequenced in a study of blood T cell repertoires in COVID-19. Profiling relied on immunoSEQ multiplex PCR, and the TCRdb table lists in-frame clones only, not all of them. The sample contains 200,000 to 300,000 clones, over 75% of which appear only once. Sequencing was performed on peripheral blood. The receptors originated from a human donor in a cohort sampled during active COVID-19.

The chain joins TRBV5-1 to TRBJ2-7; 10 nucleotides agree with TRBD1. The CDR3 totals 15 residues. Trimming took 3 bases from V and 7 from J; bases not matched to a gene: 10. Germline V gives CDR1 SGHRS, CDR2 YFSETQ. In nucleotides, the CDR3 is TGCGCCAGCAGCTCCACCGGGACAGGGGTTGGGGAGCAGTACTTC. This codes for CASSSTGTGVGEQYF.

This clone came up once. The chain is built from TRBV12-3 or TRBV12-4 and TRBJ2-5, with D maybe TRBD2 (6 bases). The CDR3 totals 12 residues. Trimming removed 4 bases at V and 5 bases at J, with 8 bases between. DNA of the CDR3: TGTGCCAGCAGTTCTGGGGGGGAGACCCAGTACTTC. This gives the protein CASSSGGETQYF.

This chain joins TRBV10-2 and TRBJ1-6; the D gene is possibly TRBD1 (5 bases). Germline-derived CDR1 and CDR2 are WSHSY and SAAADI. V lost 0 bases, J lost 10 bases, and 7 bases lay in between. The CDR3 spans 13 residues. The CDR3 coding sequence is TGCGCCAGCAGTGAGTCAGGGGCCTCACCCCTCCACTTT. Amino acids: CASSESGASPLHF.

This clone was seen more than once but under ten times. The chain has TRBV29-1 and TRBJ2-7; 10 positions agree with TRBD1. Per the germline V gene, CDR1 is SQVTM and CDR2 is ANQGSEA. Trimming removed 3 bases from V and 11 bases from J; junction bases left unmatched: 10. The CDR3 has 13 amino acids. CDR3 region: CSVDPGQGMGEYF. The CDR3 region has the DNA TGCAGCGTTGACCCGGGACAGGGGATGGGGGAGTACTTC.

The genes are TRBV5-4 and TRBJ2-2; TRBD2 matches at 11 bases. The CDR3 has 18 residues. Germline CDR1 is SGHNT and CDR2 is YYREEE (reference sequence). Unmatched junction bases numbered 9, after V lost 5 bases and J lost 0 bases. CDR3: CASRNLLTSGANTGELFF. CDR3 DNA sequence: TGTGCCAGCAGGAACCTCCTGACTAGCGGGGCGAACACCGGGGAGCTGTTTTTT. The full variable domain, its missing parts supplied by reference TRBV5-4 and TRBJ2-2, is ETGVTQSPTHLIKTRGQQVTLRCSSQSGHNTVSWYQQALGQGPQFIFQYYREEENGRGNFPPRFSGLQFPNYSSELNVNALELDDSALYLCASRNLLTSGANTGELFFGEGSRLTVL.

This CDR3 is CASSNLTSGFSYNEQFF. For the CDR3, the DNA is TGTGCCAGCAGTAATCTGACTAGCGGGTTCTCCTACAATGAGCAGTTCTTC. This chain uses TRBV27 with TRBJ2-1; 10 positions agree with TRBD2. The CDR3 has 17 amino acids. CDR1 and CDR2 from the germline V gene are MNHEY and SMNVEV (reference sequence). V trimming: 5 bases; J trimming: 0 bases; junction bases outside the gene matches: 7.

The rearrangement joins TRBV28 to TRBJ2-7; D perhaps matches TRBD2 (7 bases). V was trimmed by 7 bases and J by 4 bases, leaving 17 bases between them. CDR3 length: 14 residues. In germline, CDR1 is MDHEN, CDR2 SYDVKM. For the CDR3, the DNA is TGTGCCAGCAAATGGAGGGGGGGAGGATACGAGCAGTACTTC. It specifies CASKWRGGGYEQYF.

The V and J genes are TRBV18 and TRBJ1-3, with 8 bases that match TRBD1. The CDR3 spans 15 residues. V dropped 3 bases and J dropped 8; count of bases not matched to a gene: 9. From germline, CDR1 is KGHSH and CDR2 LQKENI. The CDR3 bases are TGTGCCAGCTCACCCGGGGGGACAGGAGCCGACACCATATATTTT. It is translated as CASSPGGTGADTIYF.

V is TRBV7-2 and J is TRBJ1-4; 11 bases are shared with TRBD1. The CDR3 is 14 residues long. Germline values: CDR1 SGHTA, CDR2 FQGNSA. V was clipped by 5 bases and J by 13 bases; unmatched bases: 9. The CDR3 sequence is CASSQDRGRVGLFF. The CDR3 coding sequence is TGTGCCAGCAGCCAGGACAGGGGGCGCGTGGGACTGTTTTTT.

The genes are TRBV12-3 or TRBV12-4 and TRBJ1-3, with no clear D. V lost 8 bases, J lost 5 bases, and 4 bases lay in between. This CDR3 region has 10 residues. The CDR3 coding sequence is TGTGCCAGCCAGAGAAACACCATATATTTT. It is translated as CASQRNTIYF.

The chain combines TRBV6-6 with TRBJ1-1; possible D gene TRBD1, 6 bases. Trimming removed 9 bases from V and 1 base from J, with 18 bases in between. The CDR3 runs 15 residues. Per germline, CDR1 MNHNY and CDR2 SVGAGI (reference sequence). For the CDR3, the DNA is TGTGCCAGTGGCAGGCGTGGGGGGGCGAACACTGAAGCTTTCTTT. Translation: CASGRRGGANTEAFF.

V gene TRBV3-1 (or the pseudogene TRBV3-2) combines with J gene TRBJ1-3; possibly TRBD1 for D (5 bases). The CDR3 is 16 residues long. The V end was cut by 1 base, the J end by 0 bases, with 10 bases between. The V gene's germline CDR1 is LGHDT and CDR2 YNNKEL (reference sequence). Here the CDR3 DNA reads TGTGCCAGCAGCCAAGGGACATGGTCCTCTGGAAACACCATATATTTT. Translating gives CASSQGTWSSGNTIYF.

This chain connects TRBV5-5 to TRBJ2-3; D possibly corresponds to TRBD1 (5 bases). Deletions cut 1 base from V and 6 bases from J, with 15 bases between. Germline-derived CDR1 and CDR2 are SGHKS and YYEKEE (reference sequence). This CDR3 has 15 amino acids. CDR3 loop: CASSLLGVRLDTQYF. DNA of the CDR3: TGTGCCAGCAGCTTGTTAGGGGTGCGGTTGGATACGCAGTATTTT.

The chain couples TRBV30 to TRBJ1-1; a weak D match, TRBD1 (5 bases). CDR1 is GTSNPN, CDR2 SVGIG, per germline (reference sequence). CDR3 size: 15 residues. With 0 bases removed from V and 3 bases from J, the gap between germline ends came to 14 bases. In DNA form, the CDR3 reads TGTGCCTGGAGTGTAGGCGGTTGGGGGGACACTGAAGCTTTCTTT. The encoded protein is CAWSVGGWGDTEAFF. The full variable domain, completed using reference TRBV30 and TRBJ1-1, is SQTIHQWPATLVQPVGSPLSLECTVEGTSNPNLYWYRQAAGRGLQLLFYSVGIGQISSEVPQNLSASRPQDRQFILSSKKLLLSDSGFYLCAWSVGGWGDTEAFFGQGTRLTVV.

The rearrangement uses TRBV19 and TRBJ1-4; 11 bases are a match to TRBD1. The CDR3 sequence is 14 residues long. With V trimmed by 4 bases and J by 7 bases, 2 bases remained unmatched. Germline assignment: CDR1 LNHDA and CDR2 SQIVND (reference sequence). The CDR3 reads CASSRDRGSEKLFF. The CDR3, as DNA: TGTGCCAGTAGTAGGGACAGGGGGAGTGAAAAACTGTTTTTT. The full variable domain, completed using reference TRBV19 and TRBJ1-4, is DGGITQSPKYLFRKEGQNVTLSCEQNLNHDAMYWYRQDPGQGLRLIYYSQIVNDFQKGDIAEGYSVSREKKESFPLTVTSAQKNPTAFYLCASSRDRGSEKLFFGSGTQLSVL.

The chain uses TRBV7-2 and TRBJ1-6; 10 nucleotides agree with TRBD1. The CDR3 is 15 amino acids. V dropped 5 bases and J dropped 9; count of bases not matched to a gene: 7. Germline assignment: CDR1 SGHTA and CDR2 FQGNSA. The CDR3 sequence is CASSSRQGASSPLHF. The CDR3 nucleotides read TGTGCCAGCAGCAGTCGACAGGGGGCGTCTTCACCCCTCCACTTT.

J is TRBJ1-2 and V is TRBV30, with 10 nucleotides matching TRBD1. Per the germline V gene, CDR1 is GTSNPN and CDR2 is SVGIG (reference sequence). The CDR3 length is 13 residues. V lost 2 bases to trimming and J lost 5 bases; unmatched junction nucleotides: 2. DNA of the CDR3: TGTGCCTGGAGTCGGGACAGGGGTTATGGCTACACCTTC. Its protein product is CAWSRDRGYGYTF.

Here the CDR3 DNA reads TGCGCCAGCAGCTTGGATGCAGGGGGCATAAGCTACGAGCAGTACTTC. As protein: CASSLDAGGISYEQYF. The chain is built from TRBV5-1 and TRBJ2-7, with TRBD1 identical over 8 bases. There are 16 residues in the CDR3. Trimming at V came to 0 bases and at J to 3 bases, leaving 8 bases not matched to a gene. Germline V CDR1 and CDR2: SGHRS, YFSETQ.

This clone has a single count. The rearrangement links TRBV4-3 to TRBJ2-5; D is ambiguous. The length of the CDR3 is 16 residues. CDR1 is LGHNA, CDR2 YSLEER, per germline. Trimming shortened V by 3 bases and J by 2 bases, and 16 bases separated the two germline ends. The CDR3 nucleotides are TGCGCCAGCAGCCAGCTTTGGGCCCAACCTCAAGAGACCCAGTACTTC. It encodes CASSQLWAQPQETQYF.

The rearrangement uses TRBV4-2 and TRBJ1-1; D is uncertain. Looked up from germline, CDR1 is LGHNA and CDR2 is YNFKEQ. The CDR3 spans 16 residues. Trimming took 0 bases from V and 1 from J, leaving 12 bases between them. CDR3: CASSQDVAVANTEAFF. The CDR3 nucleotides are TGTGCCAGCAGCCAAGATGTCGCGGTAGCGAACACTGAAGCTTTCTTT.

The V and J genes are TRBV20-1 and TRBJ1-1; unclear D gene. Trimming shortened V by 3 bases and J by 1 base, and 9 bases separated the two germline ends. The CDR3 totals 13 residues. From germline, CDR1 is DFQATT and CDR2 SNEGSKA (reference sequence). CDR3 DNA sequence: TGCAGTGCTAGTTATGGCGGGAACACTGAAGCTTTCTTT. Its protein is CSASYGGNTEAFF.

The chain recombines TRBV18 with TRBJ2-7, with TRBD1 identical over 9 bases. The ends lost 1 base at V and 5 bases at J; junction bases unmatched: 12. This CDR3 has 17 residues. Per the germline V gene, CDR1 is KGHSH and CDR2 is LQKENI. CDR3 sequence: CASSPLGTGNIKNEQYF. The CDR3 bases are TGTGCCAGCTCACCACTAGGGACAGGGAATATTAAAAACGAGCAGTACTTC.

The CDR3 nucleotides read TGCGCCAGCACAAGGACTGTTGGGTCCGGCACTGAAGCTTTCTTT. Amino acid sequence: CASTRTVGSGTEAFF. The chain has TRBV5-1 and TRBJ1-1; D uncertain. The V and J ends lost 6 bases and 4 bases respectively, with 19 bases between them. CDR1 is SGHRS, CDR2 YFSETQ, per germline. This CDR3 is built from 15 residues.

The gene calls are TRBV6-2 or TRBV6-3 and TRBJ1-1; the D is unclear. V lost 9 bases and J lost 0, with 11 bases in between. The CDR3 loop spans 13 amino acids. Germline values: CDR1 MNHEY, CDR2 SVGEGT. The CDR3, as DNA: TGTGCCAGTAGCGTCCTAATGAACACTGAAGCTTTCTTT. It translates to CASSVLMNTEAFF.

The CDR3 sequence is CASSLSPLYSNQPQHF. The CDR3 coding sequence is TGTGCCAGCAGTTTATCCCCACTTTATAGCAATCAGCCCCAGCATTTT. This sequence joins TRBV28 and TRBJ1-5, with D unclear. In germline, CDR1 is MDHEN, CDR2 SYDVKM. CDR3 length: 16 amino acids. The V gene lost 1 base and the J gene lost 0 bases, with 10 bases spanning the gap.

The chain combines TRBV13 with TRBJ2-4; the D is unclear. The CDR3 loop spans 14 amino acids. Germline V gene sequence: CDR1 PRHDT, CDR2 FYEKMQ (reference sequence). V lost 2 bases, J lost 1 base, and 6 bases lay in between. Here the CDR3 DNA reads TGTGCCAGCAGCTTATTCTTGGCCAAAAACATTCAGTACTTC. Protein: CASSLFLAKNIQYF. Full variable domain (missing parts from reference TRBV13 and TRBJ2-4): AAGVIQSPRHLIKEKRETATLKCYPIPRHDTVYWYQQGPGQDPQFLISFYEKMQSDKGSIPDRFSAQQFSDYHSELNMSSLELGDSALYFCASSLFLAKNIQYFGAGTRLSVL.

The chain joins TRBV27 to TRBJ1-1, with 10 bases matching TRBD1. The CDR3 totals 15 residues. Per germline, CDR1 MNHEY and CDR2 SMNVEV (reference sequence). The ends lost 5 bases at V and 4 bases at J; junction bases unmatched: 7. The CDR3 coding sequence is TGTGCCAGCAGTACCCAGGACAGGGGGAGCACTGAAGCTTTCTTT. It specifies CASSTQDRGSTEAFF.